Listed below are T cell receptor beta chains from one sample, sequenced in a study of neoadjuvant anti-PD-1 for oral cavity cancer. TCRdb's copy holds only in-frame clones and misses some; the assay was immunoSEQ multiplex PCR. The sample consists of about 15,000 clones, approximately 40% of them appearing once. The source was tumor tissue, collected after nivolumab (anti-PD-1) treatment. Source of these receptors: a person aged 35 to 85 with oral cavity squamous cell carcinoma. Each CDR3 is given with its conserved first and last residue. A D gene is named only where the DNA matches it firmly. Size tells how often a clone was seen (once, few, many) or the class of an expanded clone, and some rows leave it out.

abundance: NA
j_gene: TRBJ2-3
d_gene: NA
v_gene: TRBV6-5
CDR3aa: CASSYLGADTQYF
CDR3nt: TGTGCCAGCAGTTACCTAGGGGCAGATACGCAGTATTTT

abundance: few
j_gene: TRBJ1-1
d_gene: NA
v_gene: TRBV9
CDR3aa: CASSAGAKNTEAFF
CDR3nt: TGTGCCAGCTCAGCAGGGGCGAAAAACACTGAAGCTTTCTTT

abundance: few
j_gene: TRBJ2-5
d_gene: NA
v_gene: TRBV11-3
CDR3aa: CASSPGAQAETQYF
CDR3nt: TGTGCCAGCAGCCCGGGTGCTCAAGCCGAGACCCAGTACTTC

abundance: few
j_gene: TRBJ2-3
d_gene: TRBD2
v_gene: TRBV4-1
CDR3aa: CASSQGIPSGAGTDTQYF
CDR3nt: TGCGCCAGCAGCCAAGGCATACCTAGCGGGGCCGGCACAGATACGCAGTATTTT

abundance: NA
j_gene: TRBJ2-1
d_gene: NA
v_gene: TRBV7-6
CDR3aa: CASSLKGTRGFYNEQFF
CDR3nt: TGTGCCAGCAGCTTAAAGGGGACAAGGGGCTTTTACAATGAGCAGTTCTTC

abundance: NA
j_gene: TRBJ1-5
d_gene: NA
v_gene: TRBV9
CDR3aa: CASSVGVSWGQPQHF
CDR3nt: TGTGCCAGCAGCGTAGGTGTGTCCTGGGGGCAGCCCCAGCATTTT

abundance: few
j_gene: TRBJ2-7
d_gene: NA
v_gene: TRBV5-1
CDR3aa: CASSSGLGSASEEYF
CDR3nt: TGCGCCAGCAGCTCGGGGTTGGGGTCCGCGAGCGAAGAGTACTTC

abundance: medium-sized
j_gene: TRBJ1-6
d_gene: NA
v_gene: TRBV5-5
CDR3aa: CASSSGRDMGNSPLHF
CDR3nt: TGTGCCAGCAGCTCGGGCCGGGACATGGGCAATTCACCCCTCCACTTT

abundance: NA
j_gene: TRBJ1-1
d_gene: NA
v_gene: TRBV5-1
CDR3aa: CASSFTGGTEAFF
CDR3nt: TGCGCCAGCAGCTTTACCGGGGGGACTGAAGCTTTCTTT

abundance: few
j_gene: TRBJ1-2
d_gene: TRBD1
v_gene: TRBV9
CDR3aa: CASSASGTVYGYTF
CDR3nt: TGTGCCAGCAGCGCTTCGGGGACAGTCTATGGCTACACCTTC

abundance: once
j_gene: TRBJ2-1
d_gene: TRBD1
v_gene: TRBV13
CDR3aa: CASSRGPANEQFF
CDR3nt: TGTGCCAGCAGCAGGGGGCCCGCCAATGAGCAGTTCTTC